These 19 T cell receptor beta chains were all obtained from the same sample, sequenced in a study of OX40 agonist ivuxolimab in advanced cancers. This table comes from immunoSEQ multiplex PCR, and its TCRdb copy is limited to in-frame clones, with some not included. The sample yields 77,000 or so clones, 92% seen once. The sequenced sample was CD4+ or CD8+ T cells sorted from blood, obtained in a trial of the OX40 agonist ivuxolimab. All receptors come from an adult with an advanced solid tumor such as melanoma, head and neck, liver or kidney cancer.

The V gene is TRBV11-1, the J gene TRBJ1-1; 9 nucleotides match TRBD1. V shed 5 bases and J 4 bases; nucleotides not matched to a gene: 2. Germline-derived CDR1 and CDR2 are SGHAT and FQDESV (reference sequence). There are 13 residues in the CDR3. CDR3 sequence reads: CASSLQGATEAFF. The CDR3 DNA sequence: TGTGCCAGCAGCCTACAGGGGGCCACTGAAGCTTTCTTT.

The gene calls are TRBV11-2 and TRBJ2-1; a possible D gene is TRBD2 (6 bases). The CDR3 sequence is 17 residues long. V lost 4 bases and J lost 6, with 22 bases in between. Germline V gene data show CDR1 as SGHAT and CDR2 as FQNNGV. The CDR3 loop is CASSSIPSLSGVNEQFF. CDR3 nucleotides: TGTGCCAGCAGCTCAATTCCCTCCCTTAGCGGCGTCAATGAGCAGTTCTTC. Looking up the rest from reference TRBV11-2 and TRBJ2-1 gives the full variable domain: EAGVAQSPRYKIIEKRQSVAFWCNPISGHATLYWYQQILGQGPKLLIQFQNNGVVDDSQLPKDRFSAERLKGVDSTLKIQPAKLEDSAVYLCASSSIPSLSGVNEQFFGPGTRLTVL.

V gene TRBV19 combines with J gene TRBJ2-3; tentatively, D is TRBD1 (5 bases). Germline V CDR1 and CDR2: LNHDA, SQIVND (reference sequence). Trimming removed 4 bases at V and 2 bases at J, with 16 bases between. The CDR3 is 16 amino acids. This CDR3 reads CASSTVHQGFTDTQYF. The CDR3 region has the DNA TGTGCCAGTAGTACCGTACACCAGGGATTCACAGATACGCAGTATTTT.

The rearrangement joins TRBV5-4 to TRBJ1-1; D is perhaps TRBD1 (6 bases). This CDR3 has 15 amino acids. CDR1 SGHNT and CDR2 YYREEE come from the germline V gene (reference sequence). Between the trimmed V and J ends, which lost 3 bases and 2 bases, there was a span of 14 bases. The CDR3 DNA follows: TGTGCCAGCAGCTCCACCCCGGACAGTAACACTGAAGCTTTCTTT. It translates to CASSSTPDSNTEAFF.

The genes are TRBV4-2 and TRBJ2-3; TRBD2 matches at 11 bases. V was pared by 2 bases and J by 1 base, with 5 bases of the junction left unmatched. CDR3 length: 17 amino acids. Germline CDR1 is LGHNA and CDR2 is YNFKEQ. CDR3 DNA: TGTGCCAGCAGCCAAACACCGGGACTAGCGGGCACAGATACGCAGTATTTT. As protein: CASSQTPGLAGTDTQYF.

This sequence joins TRBV5-6 and TRBJ2-5; D not certain. The germline V and J ends were trimmed by 0 bases and 4 bases, with 7 bases remaining between them. CDR3 length: 13 residues. From germline, CDR1 is SGHDT and CDR2 YYEEEE. CDR3 loop: CASSLDQIETQYF. The CDR3 DNA reads as TGTGCCAGCAGCTTGGACCAGATAGAGACCCAGTACTTC. Complete variable domain (other parts from reference TRBV5-6 and TRBJ2-5): DAGVTQSPTHLIKTRGQQVTLRCSPKSGHDTVSWYQQALGQGPQFIFQYYEEEERQRGNFPDRFSGHQFPNYSSELNVNALLLGDSALYLCASSLDQIETQYFGPGTRLLVL.

The V call is TRBV7-2, the J call TRBJ2-1; no clear D. With 3 bases removed from V and 7 bases from J, the gap between germline ends came to 4 bases. The CDR3 sequence is 11 residues long. Looked up from germline, CDR1 is SGHTA and CDR2 is FQGNSA. CDR3 protein: CASSFFNEQFF. Here the CDR3 DNA reads TGTGCCAGCAGCTTCTTTAATGAGCAGTTCTTC.

The chain has TRBV18 and TRBJ2-2; perhaps TRBD1 as D (6 bases). Germline loops: CDR1 KGHSH, CDR2 LQKENI. The CDR3 runs to 15 residues. The germline V and J ends were trimmed by 0 bases and 4 bases, with 9 bases remaining between them. CDR3 loop: CASSPPTGFTGELFF. CDR3 nucleotides: TGTGCCAGCTCACCACCTACAGGGTTCACCGGGGAGCTGTTTTTT.

This clone is a singleton in its sample. This chain uses TRBV7-2 with TRBJ2-7; D perhaps matches TRBD2 (5 bases). This CDR3 comprises 17 residues. V lost 1 base to trimming and J lost 3 bases, with 19 bases between them. Germline-derived CDR1 and CDR2 are SGHTA and FQGNSA. CDR3 in DNA: TGTGCCAGCAGCTTAGGGCTGGGTGGAGGCTCAGGCTACGAGCAGTACTTC. This codes for CASSLGLGGGSGYEQYF. Full variable domain (outside the CDR3, taken from reference TRBV7-2 and TRBJ2-7): GAGVSQSPSNKVTEKGKDVELRCDPISGHTALYWYRQSLGQGLEFLIYFQGNSAPDKSGLPSDRFSAERTGGSVSTLTIQRTQQEDSAVYLCASSLGLGGGSGYEQYFGPGTRLTVT.

The rearrangement links TRBV6-6 to TRBJ2-4; TRBD1 agrees at 10 bases. V gave up 7 bases and J gave up 6 bases; unmatched junction bases: 12. Germline CDR1 is MNHNY and CDR2 is SVGAGI (reference sequence). This CDR3 has 16 amino acids. The CDR3 loop reads CASIDRGLDNRNIQYF. CDR3 nucleotides: TGTGCCAGCATAGACAGGGGGCTGGATAATAGAAACATTCAGTACTTC.

V gene TRBV11-2 combines with J gene TRBJ2-1; 8 nucleotides agree with TRBD2. In germline, CDR1 is SGHAT, CDR2 FQNNGV. With V trimmed by 2 bases and J by 7 bases, 4 bases remained unmatched. The CDR3 sequence is 14 residues long. CDR3 nucleotide sequence: TGTGCCAGCAGCTTAAGCGGGGGATCTAATGAGCAGTTCTTC. This gives the protein CASSLSGGSNEQFF.

The rearrangement joins TRBV4-2 to TRBJ2-1; TRBD2 matches 9 bases. The V segment lost 3 bases and the J segment 8 bases; nucleotides outside the gene matches: 11. This CDR3 contains 16 residues. Germline CDR1 reads LGHNA; CDR2 reads YNFKEQ. The CDR3 protein is CASSHSDISGRHEQFF. The CDR3 DNA is TGTGCCAGCAGCCATTCCGACATAAGCGGGAGGCATGAGCAGTTCTTC.

The chain joins TRBV15 to TRBJ2-1, with 9 bases lining up with TRBD2. This CDR3 comprises 16 residues. Germline CDR1 is LNHNV and CDR2 is YYDKDF (reference sequence). Losses at the gene ends were 0 bases for V and 5 bases for J; bases not matched to a gene: 5. The CDR3 here is CATSREAGGPHNEQFF. CDR3 nucleotides: TGTGCCACCAGCAGAGAGGCGGGAGGGCCCCACAATGAGCAGTTCTTC.

The rearrangement joins TRBV19 to TRBJ2-1, with a weak D call TRBD1 (6 bases). The V gene's germline CDR1 is LNHDA and CDR2 SQIVND (reference sequence). Trimming removed 5 bases at V and 2 bases at J, with 13 bases between. The CDR3 runs to 15 residues. The CDR3 loop is CASSAWTEAYNEQFF. DNA for the CDR3: TGTGCCAGTAGTGCTTGGACAGAGGCCTACAATGAGCAGTTCTTC.

The sample holds a few counts of this clone. The chain combines TRBV29-1 with TRBJ2-3, with D possibly being TRBD2 (6 bases). The V end was cut by 5 bases, the J end by 3 bases, with 18 bases between. CDR1 is SQVTM and CDR2 is ANQGSEA in the germline V gene. This CDR3 has 15 residues. This chain's CDR3 is CSVSLRGGPTDTQYF. The CDR3 nucleotides read TGCAGCGTTTCCTTGCGCGGAGGGCCTACAGATACGCAGTATTTT.

This clone was seen a single time. V is TRBV9 and J is TRBJ2-3; D perhaps matches TRBD1 (6 bases). Germline values: CDR1 SGDLS, CDR2 YYNGEE. The CDR3 spans 16 residues. The V end lost 3 bases, the J end lost 0 bases, and 14 bases lay between the germline ends. The CDR3: CASSGGPGFSTDTQYF. CDR3 in DNA: TGTGCCAGCAGCGGGGGGCCAGGGTTCAGCACAGATACGCAGTATTTT.

The genes are TRBV30 and TRBJ2-2; D gene unclear. Germline V gives CDR1 GTSNPN, CDR2 SVGIG (reference sequence). Trimming stripped 1 base from V and 5 bases from J, with 11 bases between. The CDR3 is 14 residues long. The DNA for the CDR3 is TGTGCCTGGAGTGCCCTTAAGAAAACCGGGGAGCTGTTTTTT. Translation gives CAWSALKKTGELFF. Full variable domain (missing parts from reference TRBV30 and TRBJ2-2): SQTIHQWPATLVQPVGSPLSLECTVEGTSNPNLYWYRQAAGRGLQLLFYSVGIGQISSEVPQNLSASRPQDRQFILSSKKLLLSDSGFYLCAWSALKKTGELFFGEGSRLTVL.

The rearrangement joins TRBV28 to TRBJ2-7; D remains ambiguous. CDR1 MDHEN and CDR2 SYDVKM come from the germline V gene. There are 14 residues in the CDR3. Trimming removed 7 bases from V and 2 bases from J, with 15 bases in between. The CDR3 is CASTKPTIPYEQYF. Written as DNA, the CDR3 is TGTGCCAGCACTAAACCAACCATCCCCTACGAGCAGTACTTC.

Notes on this clone: The sample has other DNA sequences that encode this CDR3 too. The genes are TRBV19 and TRBJ1-1; the D gene is possibly TRBD1 (5 bases). The germline CDR1 and CDR2 sequences are LNHDA and SQIVND (reference sequence). The CDR3 runs to 12 residues. V lost 2 bases and J lost 5, with 6 bases in between. CDR3 DNA: TGTGCCAGTAGTATAAGGGGAACTGAAGCTTTCTTT. Translation gives CASSIRGTEAFF.